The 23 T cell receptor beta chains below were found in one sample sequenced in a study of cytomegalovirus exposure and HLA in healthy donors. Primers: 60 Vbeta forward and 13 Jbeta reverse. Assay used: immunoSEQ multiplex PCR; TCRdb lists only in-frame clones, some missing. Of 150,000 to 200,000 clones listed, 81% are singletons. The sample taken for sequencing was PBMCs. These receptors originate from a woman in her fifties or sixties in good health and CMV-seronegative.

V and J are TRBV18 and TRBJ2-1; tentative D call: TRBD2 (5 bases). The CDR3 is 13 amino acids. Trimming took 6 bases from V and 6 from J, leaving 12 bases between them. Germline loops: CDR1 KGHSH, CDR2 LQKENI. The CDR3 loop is CASSRVQINEQFF. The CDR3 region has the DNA TGTGCCAGCTCGCGGGTTCAGATCAATGAGCAGTTCTTC.

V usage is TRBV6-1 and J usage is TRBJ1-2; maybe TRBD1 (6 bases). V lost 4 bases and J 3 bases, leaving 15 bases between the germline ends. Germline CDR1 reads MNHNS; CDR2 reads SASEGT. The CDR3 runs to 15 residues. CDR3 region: CASSVNYRVDYGYTF. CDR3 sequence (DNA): TGTGCCAGCAGTGTCAATTACAGGGTTGACTATGGCTACACCTTC.

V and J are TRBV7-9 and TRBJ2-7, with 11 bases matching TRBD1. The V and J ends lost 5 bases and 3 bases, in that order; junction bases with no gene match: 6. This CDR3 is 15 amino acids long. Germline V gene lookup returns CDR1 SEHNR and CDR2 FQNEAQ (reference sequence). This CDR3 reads CASSTAGQGVYEQYF. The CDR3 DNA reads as TGTGCCAGCAGCACCGCGGGACAGGGGGTCTACGAGCAGTACTTC.

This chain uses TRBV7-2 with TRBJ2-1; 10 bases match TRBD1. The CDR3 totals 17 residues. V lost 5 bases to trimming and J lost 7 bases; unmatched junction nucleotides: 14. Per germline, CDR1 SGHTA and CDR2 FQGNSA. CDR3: CASSPRFGTGVGNEQFF. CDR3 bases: TGTGCCAGCAGCCCAAGGTTCGGGACAGGGGTGGGGAATGAGCAGTTCTTC.

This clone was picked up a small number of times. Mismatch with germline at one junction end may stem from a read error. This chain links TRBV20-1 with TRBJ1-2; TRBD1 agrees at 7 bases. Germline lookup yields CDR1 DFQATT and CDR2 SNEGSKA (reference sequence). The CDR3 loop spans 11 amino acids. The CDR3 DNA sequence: TGCAGTGCTAGAATCTCGACAGGGAACCACTTC. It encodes CSARISTGNHF.

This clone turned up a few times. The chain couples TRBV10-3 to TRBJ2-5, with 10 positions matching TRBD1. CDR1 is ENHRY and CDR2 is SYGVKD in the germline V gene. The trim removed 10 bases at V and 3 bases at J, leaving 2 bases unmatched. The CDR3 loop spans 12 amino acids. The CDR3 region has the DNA TGTGCCACCGGGACAGGGGAAGAGACCCAGTACTTC. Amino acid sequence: CATGTGEETQYF.

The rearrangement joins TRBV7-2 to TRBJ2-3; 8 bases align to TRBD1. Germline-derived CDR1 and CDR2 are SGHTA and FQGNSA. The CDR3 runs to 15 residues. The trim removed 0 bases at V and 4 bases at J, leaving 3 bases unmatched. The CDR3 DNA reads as TGTGCCAGCAGCTTAGCGTCCAGGGGGCCAGATACGCAGTATTTT. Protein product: CASSLASRGPDTQYF.

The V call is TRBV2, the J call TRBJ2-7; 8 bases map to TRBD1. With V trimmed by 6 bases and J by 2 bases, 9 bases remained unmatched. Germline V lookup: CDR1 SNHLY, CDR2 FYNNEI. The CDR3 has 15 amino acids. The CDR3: CASRVDRANTYEQYF. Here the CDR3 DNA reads TGTGCCAGCAGGGTGGACAGGGCCAATACCTACGAGCAGTACTTC.

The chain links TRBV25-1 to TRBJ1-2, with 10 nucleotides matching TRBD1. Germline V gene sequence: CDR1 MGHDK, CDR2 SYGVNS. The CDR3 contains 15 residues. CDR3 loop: CASRGTGAGDYGYTF. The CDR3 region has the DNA TGTGCGTCGAGGGGGACAGGGGCCGGCGACTATGGCTACACCTTC.

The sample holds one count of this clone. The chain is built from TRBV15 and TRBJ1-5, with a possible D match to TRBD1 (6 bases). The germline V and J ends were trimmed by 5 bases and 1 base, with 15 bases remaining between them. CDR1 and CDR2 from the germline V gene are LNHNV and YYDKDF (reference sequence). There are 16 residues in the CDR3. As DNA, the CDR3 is TGTGCCACCAGCGGGGTGGGGGGGGCAAGCAATCAGCCCCAGCATTTT. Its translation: CATSGVGGASNQPQHF.

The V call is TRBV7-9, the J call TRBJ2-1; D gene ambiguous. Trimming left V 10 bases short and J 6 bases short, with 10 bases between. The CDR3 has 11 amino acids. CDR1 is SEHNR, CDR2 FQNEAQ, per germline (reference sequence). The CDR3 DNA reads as TGTGCCACAGCCCGGAGCAATGAGCAGTTCTTC. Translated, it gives CATARSNEQFF.

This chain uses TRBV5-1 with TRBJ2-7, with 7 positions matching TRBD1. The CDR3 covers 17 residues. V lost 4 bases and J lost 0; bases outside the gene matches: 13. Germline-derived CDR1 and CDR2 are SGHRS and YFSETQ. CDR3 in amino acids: CASSRTMTGTVSYEQYF. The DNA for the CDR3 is TGCGCCAGCAGCAGAACTATGACCGGGACAGTCTCCTACGAGCAGTACTTC.

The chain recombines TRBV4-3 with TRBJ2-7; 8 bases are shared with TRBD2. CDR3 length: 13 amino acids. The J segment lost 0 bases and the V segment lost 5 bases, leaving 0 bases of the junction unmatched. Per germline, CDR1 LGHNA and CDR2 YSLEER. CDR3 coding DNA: TGCGCCAGCAGCGGGACTAGCTCCTACGAGCAGTACTTC. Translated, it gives CASSGTSSYEQYF.

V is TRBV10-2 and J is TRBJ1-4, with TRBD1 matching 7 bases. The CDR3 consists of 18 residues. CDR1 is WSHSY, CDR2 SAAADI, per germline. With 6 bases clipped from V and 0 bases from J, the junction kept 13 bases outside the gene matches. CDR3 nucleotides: TGCGCCAGCAGATACGGGACAGCCTCATATGCAACTAATGAAAAACTGTTTTTT. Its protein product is CASRYGTASYATNEKLFF.

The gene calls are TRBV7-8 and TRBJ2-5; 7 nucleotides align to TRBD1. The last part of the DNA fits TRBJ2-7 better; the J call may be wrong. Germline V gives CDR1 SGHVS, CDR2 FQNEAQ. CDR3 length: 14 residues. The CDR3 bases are TGTGCCAGCAGCCTAAGGGACAGCTCCTACGAGCAGTACTTC. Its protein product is CASSLRDSSYEQYF.

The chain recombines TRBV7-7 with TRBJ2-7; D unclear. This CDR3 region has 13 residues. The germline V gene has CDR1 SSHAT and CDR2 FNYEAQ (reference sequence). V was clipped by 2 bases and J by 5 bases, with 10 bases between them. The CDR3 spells CASSLRPFDEQYF. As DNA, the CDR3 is TGTGCCAGCAGCTTACGTCCGTTCGACGAGCAGTACTTC.

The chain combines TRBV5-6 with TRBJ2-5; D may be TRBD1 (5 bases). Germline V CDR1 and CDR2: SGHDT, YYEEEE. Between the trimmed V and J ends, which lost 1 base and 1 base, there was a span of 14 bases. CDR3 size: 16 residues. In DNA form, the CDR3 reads TGTGCCAGCAGCTTGACGTTCCACAGGATCCAAGAGACCCAGTACTTC. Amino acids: CASSLTFHRIQETQYF.

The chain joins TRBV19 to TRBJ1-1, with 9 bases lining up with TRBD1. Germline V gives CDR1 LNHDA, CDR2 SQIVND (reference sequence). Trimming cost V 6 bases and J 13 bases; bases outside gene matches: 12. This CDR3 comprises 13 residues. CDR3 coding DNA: TGTGCCAGTAGAGTGGGGGAGACAGGGGGAAATTTCTTT. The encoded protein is CASRVGETGGNFF.

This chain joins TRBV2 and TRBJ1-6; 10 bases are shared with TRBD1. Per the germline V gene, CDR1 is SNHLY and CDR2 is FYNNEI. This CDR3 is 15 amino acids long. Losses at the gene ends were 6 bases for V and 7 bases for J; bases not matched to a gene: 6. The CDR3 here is CASRGLGQGNSPLHF. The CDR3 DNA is TGTGCCAGCAGAGGTTTGGGACAGGGGAATTCACCCCTCCACTTT.

CDR3: CASTSTGFTEKLFF. The CDR3 bases are TGTGCCAGTACTTCCACAGGATTCACTGAAAAACTGTTTTTT. The J gene is TRBJ1-4, the V gene TRBV19; perhaps TRBD1 as D (5 bases). The germline V gene encodes CDR1 LNHDA and CDR2 SQIVND (reference sequence). The CDR3 length is 14 residues. With 7 bases removed from V and 7 bases from J, the gap between germline ends came to 16 bases.

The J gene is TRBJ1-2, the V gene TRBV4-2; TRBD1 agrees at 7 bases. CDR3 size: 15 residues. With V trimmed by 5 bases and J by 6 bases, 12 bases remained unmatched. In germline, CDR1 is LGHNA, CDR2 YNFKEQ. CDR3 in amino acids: CASSRLEQGLDGYTF. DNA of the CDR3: TGTGCCAGCAGCAGACTCGAACAGGGGTTAGATGGCTACACCTTC.

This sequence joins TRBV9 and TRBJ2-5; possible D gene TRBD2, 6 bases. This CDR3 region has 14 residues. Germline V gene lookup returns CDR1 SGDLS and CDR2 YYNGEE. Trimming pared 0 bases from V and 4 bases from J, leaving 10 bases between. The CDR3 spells CASSVAVGGETQYF. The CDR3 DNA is TGTGCCAGCAGCGTAGCGGTGGGGGGAGAGACCCAGTACTTC.

The CDR3 sequence is CASSSLGQGAPTGELFF. CDR3 in DNA: TGTGCCAGCAGCTCGCTGGGACAGGGGGCGCCCACCGGGGAGCTGTTTTTT. The chain uses TRBV13 and TRBJ2-2, with TRBD1 identical over 12 bases. Per the germline V gene, CDR1 is PRHDT and CDR2 is FYEKMQ (reference sequence). The trim removed 4 bases at V and 4 bases at J, leaving 7 bases unmatched. The CDR3 totals 17 residues.